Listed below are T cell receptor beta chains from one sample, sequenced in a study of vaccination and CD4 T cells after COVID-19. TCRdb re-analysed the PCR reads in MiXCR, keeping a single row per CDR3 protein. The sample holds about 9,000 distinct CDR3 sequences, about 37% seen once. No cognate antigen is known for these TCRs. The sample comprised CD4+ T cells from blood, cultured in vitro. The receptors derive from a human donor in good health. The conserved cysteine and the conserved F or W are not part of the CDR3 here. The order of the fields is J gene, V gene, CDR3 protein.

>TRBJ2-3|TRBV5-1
ASSLVTDTQY
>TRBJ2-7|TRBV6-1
ASSDPPAYEQY
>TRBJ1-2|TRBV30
AWTPSANYGYT
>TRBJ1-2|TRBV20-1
SARDWQGAGYGYT
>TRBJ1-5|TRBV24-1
ATSDSGTGEQPQH
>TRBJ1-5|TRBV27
ASSPRVNQPQH
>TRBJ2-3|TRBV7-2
ASRLSGGYTDTQY
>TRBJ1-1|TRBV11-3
ASSLSVRGLRTEAF
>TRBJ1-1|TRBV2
ASSEDTGVEAF
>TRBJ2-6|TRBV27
ASSFQAGPGANVLT
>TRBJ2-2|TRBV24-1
ATSDFRQGAGGELF
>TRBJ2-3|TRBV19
ASSSGTFSTDTQY
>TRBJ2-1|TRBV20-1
SARENGGQF
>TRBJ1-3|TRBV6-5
ASSYSAGAGNTIY
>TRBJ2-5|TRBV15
ATSRGGETQY
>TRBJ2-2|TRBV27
ASSLEFQGIGELF
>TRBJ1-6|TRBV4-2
ASSQDGAANSPLH
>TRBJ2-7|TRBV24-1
ATSRRQGSEQY
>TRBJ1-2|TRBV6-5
ASSYSMGAGYT
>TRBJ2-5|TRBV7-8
ASSPGPEETQY
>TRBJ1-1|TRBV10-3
AIRVSGGEAF
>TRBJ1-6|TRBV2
ASRGTGSPLH
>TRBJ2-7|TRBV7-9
ASRPTVYEQY
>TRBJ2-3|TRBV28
ASRLAGSTADTQY
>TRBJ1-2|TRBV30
AWSGSRSYYGYT
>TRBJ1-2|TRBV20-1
SATLSGAGYGYT
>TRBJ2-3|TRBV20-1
SAPDPLTSDTQY
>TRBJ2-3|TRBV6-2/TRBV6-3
ASSYSSAGTSGNTDTQY
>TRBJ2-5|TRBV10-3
AISAGTETQY
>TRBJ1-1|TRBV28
ASRIGRNTEAF
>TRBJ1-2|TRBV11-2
ASSLGGNFVQGYT
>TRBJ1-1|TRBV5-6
ASSLYTNEAF
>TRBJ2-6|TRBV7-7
ASSSGRGANVLT
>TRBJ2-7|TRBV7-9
ASSSPGHSS
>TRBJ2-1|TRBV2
ASSETSGSGYEQF
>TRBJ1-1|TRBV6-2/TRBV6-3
ASSPSLELEAF
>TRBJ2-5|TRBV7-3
ASSPTGLQETQY
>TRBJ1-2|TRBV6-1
ASSQDRGNYGYT
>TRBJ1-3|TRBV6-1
ASSHLTVPSGNTIY
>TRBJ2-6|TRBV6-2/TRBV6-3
ASSTGRSSGANVLT
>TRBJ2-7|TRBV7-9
ASVGSSYEQY
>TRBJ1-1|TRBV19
ASNPGFGDKAF
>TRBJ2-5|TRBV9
ASSGGGQGKETQY
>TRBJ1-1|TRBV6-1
ASISRDRWVTEAF
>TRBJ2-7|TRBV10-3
AISEGRDSSYEQY
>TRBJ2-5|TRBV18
ASSPGTGGQETQY